Shown below are 5 T cell receptor beta chains from a single sample sequenced in a study of blood T cell repertoires in COVID-19. Clones were sequenced by immunoSEQ multiplex PCR, and TCRdb holds only the in-frame ones, with some missing. The sample carries about 160,000 clones, 80% to 90% recorded once. Sequenced: peripheral blood. The receptor set was obtained from a woman in her seventies with COVID-19, enrolled during active disease.

This chain joins TRBV28 and TRBJ2-6; tentatively, D is TRBD2 (5 bases). V dropped 0 bases and J dropped 0 bases, with 9 bases sitting between them. The CDR3 is 17 amino acids. CDR1 and CDR2 (germline): MDHEN, SYDVKM. The CDR3 loop is CASSLWDSSSGANVLTF. For the CDR3, the DNA is TGTGCCAGCAGTTTATGGGACTCGAGCTCTGGGGCCAACGTCCTGACTTTC.

This chain links TRBV3-1 (or the pseudogene TRBV3-2) with TRBJ2-3, with 8 bases that match TRBD1. There are 17 residues in the CDR3. Germline V gene lookup returns CDR1 LGHDT and CDR2 YNNKEL (reference sequence). The trim removed 3 bases at V and 2 bases at J, leaving 10 bases unmatched. The CDR3 reads CASSHPGGRRNTDTQYF. The CDR3 DNA sequence: TGTGCCAGCAGCCACCCAGGGGGCCGTCGAAACACAGATACGCAGTATTTT.

The chain recombines TRBV7-9 with TRBJ1-1; D is perhaps TRBD1 (5 bases). The CDR3 is made up of 12 amino acids. Germline V gives CDR1 SEHNR, CDR2 FQNEAQ (reference sequence). Between the trimmed V and J ends, which lost 5 bases and 8 bases, there was a span of 12 bases. CDR3 loop: CASSPSRGEAFF. In DNA, the CDR3 is TGTGCCAGCAGCCCGAGCCGGGGGGAAGCTTTCTTT.

The sample holds one count of this clone. The chain carries TRBV18 and TRBJ1-1; D is uncertain. CDR3 length: 14 amino acids. Trimming took 2 bases from V and 3 from J, leaving 10 bases between them. Per germline, CDR1 KGHSH and CDR2 LQKENI. CDR3: CASSPMQRDTEAFF. CDR3 sequence (DNA): TGTGCCAGCTCACCAATGCAGAGGGACACTGAAGCTTTCTTT.

This clone was seen more than once but under ten times. V and J are TRBV2 and TRBJ1-1; D gene unclear. There are 11 residues in the CDR3. Per the germline V gene, CDR1 is SNHLY and CDR2 is FYNNEI. The ends were cut back, 5 bases at V and 11 bases at J, with 12 bases in the middle. The CDR3 nucleotides read TGTGCCAGCAGTCCTTTTTGGGAGGCTTTCTTT. Residues: CASSPFWEAFF.